A single count supports the clone carrying this T cell receptor beta chain. Its specificity is unknown. The sample belongs to a study of cytomegalovirus exposure and HLA in healthy donors. The CDR3 totals 14 residues. CDR1 and CDR2 (germline): LNHNV, YYDKDF (reference sequence). V was pared by 0 bases and J by 6 bases, with 8 bases between. Study observations and caveats: Confirmation was obtained in vitro that a few CMV-associated chains are specific for CMV antigens.

A multiplex PCR was run with 60 Vbeta primers and 13 Jbeta primers. Data came from immunoSEQ multiplex PCR; TCRdb stores just in-frame clones and leaves some out. The table lists roughly 160,000 clones, approximately 82% of them singletons, with about 8% in the top ten. The origin of this receptor is a woman aged 40 to 50 in good health and CMV-seropositive. The specimen sequenced was PBMCs. The chain couples TRBV15 to TRBJ2-2, with D possibly TRBD1 on 6 matching bases. This CDR3 reads CATSRDRQAGELFF. CDR3 DNA sequence: TGTGCCACCAGCAGAGATCGACAGGCCGGGGAGCTGTTTTTT.